The T cell receptor (beta chain) described here comes from a study of metastatic and nonmetastatic thyroid tumors. Overall study context: Comparative analysis of repertoires was undertaken across blood and tumor or nodule tissue obtained from malignant and benign thyroid patients. Study-level results: Across blood and tumor, TCR beta diversity in malignant thyroid tumors was reportedly significantly higher than in benign nodules.

The CDR3 spans 11 residues. Trimming took off 0 bases at V and 4 bases at J, with 3 bases between the two ends. Germline V lookup: CDR1 GTSNPN, CDR2 SVGIG (reference sequence). Many counts were recorded for this clone. Its antigen remains unknown. Study processing details: A classifier for distant metastasis in papillary thyroid cancer was constructed using CDR3 differences observed across clinicopathological groups. TCRdb re-called the PCR reads via MiXCR. The V and J calls were determined by TCRdb, not by the authors. This table has some 86,000 clones, around an eighth appearing once. No treatment had been given to any patient before thyroid surgery.

The sequencing input was tumor tissue. This sequence originates from a female donor with papillary thyroid cancer or a benign thyroid nodule (not recorded which). Some clones in this sample may be carry-over from other donors' samples. V usage is TRBV30 and J usage is TRBJ2-5, with D hard to call. CDR3: CAWSVGETQYF. The CDR3 coding sequence is TGTGCCTGGAGTGTAGGAGAGACCCAGTACTTC.